This passage covers 21 T cell receptor beta chains from one sample sequenced in a study of blood T cells in healthy people across ages (dated by TCRdb to between 2014 and 2017). The method was 5' RACE. Sequenced using an Illumina HiSeq 2500. A second PCR of roughly 6 to 11 cycles was performed with a sample-barcoded 5' primer and a J-beta primer mix. TCRdb took the public reads, trimmed them with fastp at Q25, ran MiXCR for clone calling and kept in-frame beta chains. Identical CDR3 proteins give one entry, which carries the most common genes and DNA. This sample comprises some 1,000,000 distinct CDR3 sequences, 20% to 25% of them detected only once. The ten largest clones capture less than 0.85% of the sample. These same records also appear under a second study, on T cells of mothers and their children.

Sequenced sample: blood. These receptors all come from a girl aged 2 to 9 in good health.

The chain is built from TRBV11-2 and TRBJ2-2, with D possibly matching TRBD1 (6 bases). This CDR3 region has 16 residues. Trimming left V 3 bases short and J 8 bases short, with 19 bases between. CDR1 and CDR2 (germline): SGHAT, FQNNGV. This CDR3 reads CASSFVQFQGPGELFF. The CDR3, as DNA: TGTGCCAGCAGCTTCGTTCAGTTTCAGGGGCCGGGGGAGCTGTTTTTT.

A remark on this clonotype: The junction departs from the called germline gene at one end, perhaps through a read error. The chain is built from TRBV7-2 and TRBJ2-5; D is ambiguous. The end of the DNA fits TRBJ2-7 better, so the J call may be wrong. Per germline, CDR1 SGHTA and CDR2 FQGNSA. The CDR3 covers 12 residues. The DNA of the CDR3 is TGTGCCGGCAGCGCGGACCTCTACGAGCAGTACTTC. Residues: CAGSADLYEQYF.

This sequence joins TRBV7-9 and TRBJ1-2; 7 bases align to TRBD1. The junction had 11 bases not matched to a gene; V was cut back by 8 bases and J by 5 bases. CDR1 is SEHNR, CDR2 FQNEAQ, per germline (reference sequence). The CDR3 has 14 amino acids. The CDR3: CASRLAGTDYGYTF. CDR3 bases: TGTGCCAGCCGTTTAGCCGGGACAGATTATGGCTACACCTTC.

This clonotype appeared a few times. The chain employs TRBV28 and TRBJ2-5; 12 bases align to TRBD2. In germline, CDR1 is MDHEN, CDR2 SYDVKM. This CDR3 is built from 18 residues. Trimming removed 2 bases from V and 5 bases from J; junction bases left unmatched: 12. The CDR3 coding sequence is TGTGCCAGCAGTTTAATCCGACGGCTAGCGGGAGGGGGTGAGACCCAGTACTTC. Its protein is CASSLIRRLAGGGETQYF.

This clonotype was seen a handful of times. The chain combines TRBV5-1 with TRBJ2-5; tentative D call: TRBD1 (5 bases). The CDR3 runs 15 residues. Germline CDR1 reads SGHRS; CDR2 reads YFSETQ. Trimming pared 0 bases from V and 2 bases from J, leaving 11 bases between. In DNA form, the CDR3 reads TGCGCCAGCAGCTTGGGGCCCAGGGTTCAAGAGACCCAGTACTTC. It translates to CASSLGPRVQETQYF. The complete variable domain, with remaining parts taken from reference TRBV5-1 and TRBJ2-5, reads KAGVTQTPRYLIKTRGQQVTLSCSPISGHRSVSWYQQTPGQGLQFLFEYFSETQRNKGNFPGRFSGRQFSNSRSEMNVSTLELGDSALYLCASSLGPRVQETQYFGPGTRLLVL.

The chain uses TRBV25-1 and TRBJ1-1, with 9 bases that match TRBD1. Per germline, CDR1 MGHDK and CDR2 SYGVNS. J was trimmed by 11 bases and V by 3 bases; bases with no gene match: 4. CDR3 length: 12 residues. The CDR3 DNA follows: TGTGCCAGCAGTGATTCCGACAGGGGGGCTTTCTTT. Its translation: CASSDSDRGAFF.

The chain joins TRBV15 to TRBJ1-5, with D perhaps matching TRBD1 (5 bases). The V gene's germline CDR1 is LNHNV and CDR2 YYDKDF (reference sequence). The CDR3 is 14 residues long. Trimming left V 5 bases short and J 3 bases short, with 11 bases between. The CDR3 here is CATSETGFNQPQHF. CDR3 nucleotide sequence: TGTGCCACCAGCGAAACAGGCTTCAATCAGCCCCAGCATTTT.

This clonotype was seen a few times. The chain is built from TRBV14 and TRBJ1-1; D is undetermined. Germline V gene lookup returns CDR1 SGHDN and CDR2 FVKESK. The CDR3 has 12 amino acids. V was shortened by 3 bases and J by 9 bases, with 11 bases between the two germline ends. The CDR3: CASSQYRSQAFF. CDR3 coding DNA: TGTGCCAGCAGCCAGTACCGTAGTCAAGCTTTCTTT. Full variable domain (outside the CDR3, taken from reference TRBV14 and TRBJ1-1): EAGVTQFPSHSVIEKGQTVTLRCDPISGHDNLYWYRRVMGKEIKFLLHFVKESKQDESGMPNNRFLAERTGGTYSTLKVQPAELEDSGVYFCASSQYRSQAFFGQGTRLTVV.

The chain carries TRBV5-6 and TRBJ2-2; D is undetermined. Trimming cost V 0 bases and J 8 bases, with 8 bases left between them. Germline CDR1 and CDR2: SGHDT and YYEEEE. The CDR3 has 13 amino acids. The CDR3 DNA reads as TGTGCCAGCAGCTTGGGACAATTGGGGGAGCTGTTTTTT. This encodes CASSLGQLGELFF.

The chain uses TRBV18 and TRBJ1-2, with D perhaps matching TRBD1 (6 bases). The V gene lost 3 bases and the J gene lost 4 bases, with 15 bases spanning the gap. CDR3 size: 15 residues. CDR1 KGHSH and CDR2 LQKENI come from the germline V gene. The CDR3: CASSPGQSQGYGYTF. For the CDR3, the DNA is TGTGCCAGCTCACCCGGACAGTCTCAGGGCTATGGCTACACCTTC.

This sequence joins TRBV4-1 and TRBJ2-3; D is undetermined. This CDR3 is 13 amino acids long. Germline CDR1 and CDR2: MGHRA and YSYEKL. V was cut by 2 bases and J by 2 bases, with 5 bases left in between. CDR3 coding DNA: TGCGCCAGCAGCCAAACTTACACAGATACGCAGTATTTT. Amino acid sequence: CASSQTYTDTQYF.

This clonotype was detected a few times. This chain links TRBV5-1 with TRBJ2-6; D uncertain. Germline CDR1 is SGHRS and CDR2 is YFSETQ. The length of the CDR3 is 17 residues. V was shortened by 5 bases and J by 0 bases, with 15 bases between the two germline ends. As DNA, the CDR3 is TGCGCCAGCAGTTGGGAAAATAGAAACTCTGGGGCCAACGTCCTGACTTTC. It codes for CASSWENRNSGANVLTF. The variable domain in full, with the rest retrieved from reference TRBV5-1 and TRBJ2-6, is KAGVTQTPRYLIKTRGQQVTLSCSPISGHRSVSWYQQTPGQGLQFLFEYFSETQRNKGNFPGRFSGRQFSNSRSEMNVSTLELGDSALYLCASSWENRNSGANVLTFGAGSRLTVL.

V gene TRBV7-9 combines with J gene TRBJ1-6, with a tentative D call TRBD1 (5 bases). V was trimmed by 6 bases and J by 9 bases, leaving 15 bases between them. This CDR3 region has 14 residues. Germline V lookup: CDR1 SEHNR, CDR2 FQNEAQ (reference sequence). CDR3 residues: CASSLPGGSSPLHF. The CDR3 bases are TGTGCCAGCAGTTTACCCGGGGGGAGTTCACCCCTCCACTTT.

This clonotype was seen only a few times. One end of the junction fails to match germline, which may point to a read error. The genes are TRBV18 and TRBJ1-1, with D perhaps TRBD1 (6 bases). The CDR3 runs 13 residues. Germline CDR1 is KGHSH and CDR2 is LQKENI. The CDR3 loop reads CASSPSGDTEASF. CDR3 sequence (DNA): TGTGCCAGCTCACCTAGTGGGGACACTGAAGCTTCCTTT.

This clonotype was seen only a few times. V usage is TRBV7-9 and J usage is TRBJ2-4; D possibly corresponds to TRBD2 (5 bases). The V end was cut by 3 bases, the J end by 4 bases, with 10 bases between. This CDR3 is 14 amino acids long. Germline V gives CDR1 SEHNR, CDR2 FQNEAQ (reference sequence). The CDR3 DNA follows: TGTGCCAGCAGCTTCGGACTCCTGAAAAACATTCAGTACTTC. Protein sequence: CASSFGLLKNIQYF.

V usage is TRBV3-1 and J usage is TRBJ2-1, with D possibly being TRBD1 (6 bases). The end of the DNA aligns better with TRBJ2-7, so the J call may be wrong. Germline V gives CDR1 LGHDT, CDR2 YNNKEL (reference sequence). The CDR3 has 12 amino acids. This chain's CDR3 is CASGMDSYEQYF. For the CDR3, the DNA is TGTGCCAGCGGAATGGACAGCTACGAGCAGTACTTC.

The CDR3, as DNA: TGTGCCAGCAGTTACGCGGTTGACCCCTACGAGCAGTACTTC. It yields the protein CASSYAVDPYEQYF. The V and J genes are TRBV6-5 and TRBJ2-7; D call uncertain. Germline V CDR1 and CDR2: MNHEY, SVGAGI. The germline V and J ends were trimmed by 2 bases and 2 bases, with 10 bases remaining between them. The CDR3 extends over 14 amino acids.

This clonotype appeared once. The J gene is TRBJ2-1, the V gene TRBV4-2, with D perhaps assigned TRBD1 or TRBD2 (5 bases each). V lost 0 bases and J 6 bases, leaving 18 bases between the germline ends. The germline CDR1 and CDR2 sequences are LGHNA and YNFKEQ. The CDR3 consists of 17 residues. CDR3 amino acids: CASSQDRGTTLGNEQFF. The CDR3 region has the DNA TGTGCCAGCAGCCAAGATCGTGGGACCACCCTCGGCAATGAGCAGTTCTTC.

This clonotype was counted only a few times. The DNA of the CDR3 is TGCAGTGCTACAACTCCGAATCAAGAGACCCAGTACTTC. Protein product: CSATTPNQETQYF. This chain uses TRBV20-1 with TRBJ2-5; D is ambiguous. The V end was cut by 4 bases, the J end by 2 bases, with 11 bases between. In germline, CDR1 is DFQATT, CDR2 SNEGSKA (reference sequence). The CDR3 spans 13 residues.

In this sample, this clonotype turned up a few times. The V and J genes are TRBV29-1 and TRBJ2-7, with D unresolved. Germline V gene lookup returns CDR1 SQVTM and CDR2 ANQGSEA. CDR3 length: 13 residues. The V end was cut by 0 bases, the J end by 1 base, with 7 bases between. CDR3 DNA sequence: TGCAGCGTTGAAGAAGGGCGGTCCTACGAGCAGTACTTC. Protein product: CSVEEGRSYEQYF.

The J gene is TRBJ2-5, the V gene TRBV24-1; D remains unclear. The CDR3 extends over 13 amino acids. The germline V and J ends were trimmed by 3 bases and 1 base, with 5 bases remaining between them. The V gene's germline CDR1 is KGHDR and CDR2 SFDVKD. CDR3 in amino acids: CATSDVGQETQYF. The CDR3 DNA follows: TGTGCCACCAGTGATGTAGGCCAAGAGACCCAGTACTTC.